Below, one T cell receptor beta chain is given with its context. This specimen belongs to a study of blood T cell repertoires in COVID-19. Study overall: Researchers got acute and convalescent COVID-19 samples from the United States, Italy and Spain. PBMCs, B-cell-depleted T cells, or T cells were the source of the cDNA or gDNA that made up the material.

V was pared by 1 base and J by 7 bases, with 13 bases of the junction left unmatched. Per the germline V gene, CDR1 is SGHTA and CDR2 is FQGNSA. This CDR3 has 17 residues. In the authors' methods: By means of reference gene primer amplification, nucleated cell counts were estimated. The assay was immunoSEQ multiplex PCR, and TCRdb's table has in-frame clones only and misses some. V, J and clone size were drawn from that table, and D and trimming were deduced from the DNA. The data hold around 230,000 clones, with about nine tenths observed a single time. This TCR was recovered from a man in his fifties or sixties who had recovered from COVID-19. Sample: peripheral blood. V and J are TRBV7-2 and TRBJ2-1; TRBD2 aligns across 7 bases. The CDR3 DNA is TGTGCCAGCAGCTTAGTTAGTTCCGGGGGGAGACGGAATGAGCAGTTCTTC. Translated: CASSLVSSGGRRNEQFF.